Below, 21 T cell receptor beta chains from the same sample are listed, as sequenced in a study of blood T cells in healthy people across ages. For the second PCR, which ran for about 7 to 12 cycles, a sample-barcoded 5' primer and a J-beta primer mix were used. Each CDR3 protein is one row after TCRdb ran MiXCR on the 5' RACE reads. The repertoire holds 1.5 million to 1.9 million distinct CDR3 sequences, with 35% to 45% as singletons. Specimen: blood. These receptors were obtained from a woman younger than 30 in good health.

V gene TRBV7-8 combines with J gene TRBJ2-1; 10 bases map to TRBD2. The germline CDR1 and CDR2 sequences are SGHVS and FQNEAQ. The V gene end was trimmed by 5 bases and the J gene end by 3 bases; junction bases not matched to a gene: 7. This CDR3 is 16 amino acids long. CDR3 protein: CASSPGGLAYYNEQFF. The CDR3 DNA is TGTGCCAGCAGCCCCGGGGGACTAGCGTACTACAATGAGCAGTTCTTC.

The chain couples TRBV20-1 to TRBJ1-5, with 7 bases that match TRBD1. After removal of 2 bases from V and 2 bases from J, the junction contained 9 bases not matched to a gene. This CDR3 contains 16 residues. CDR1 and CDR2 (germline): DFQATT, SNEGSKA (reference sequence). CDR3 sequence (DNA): TGCAGTGCTAGATTCACAGGGGTGAATCGCAATCAGCCCCAGCATTTT. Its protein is CSARFTGVNRNQPQHF.

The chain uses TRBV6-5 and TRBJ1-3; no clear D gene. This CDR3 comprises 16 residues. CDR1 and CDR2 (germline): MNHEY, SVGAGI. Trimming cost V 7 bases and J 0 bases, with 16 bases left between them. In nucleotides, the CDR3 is TGTGCCAGCAAAAAACAGCTAACGAACTCTGGAAACACCATATATTTT. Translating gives CASKKQLTNSGNTIYF.

The chain's CDR3 is CASSTSGGDVRAQHF. In nucleotides, the CDR3 is TGTGCCAGTAGTACCTCAGGGGGCGACGTCCGGGCCCAGCATTTT. The chain has TRBV19 and TRBJ1-5; 8 positions agree with TRBD1. V lost 4 bases and J lost 11; bases outside the gene matches: 13. The CDR3 has 15 amino acids. Germline V gene data show CDR1 as LNHDA and CDR2 as SQIVND (reference sequence).

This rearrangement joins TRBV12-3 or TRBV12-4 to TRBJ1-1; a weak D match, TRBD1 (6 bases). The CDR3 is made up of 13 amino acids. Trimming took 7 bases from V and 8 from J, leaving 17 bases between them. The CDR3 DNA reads TGTGCCAGCACCCGATCCGGGGGGCTGGAAGCTTTCTTT. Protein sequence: CASTRSGGLEAFF.

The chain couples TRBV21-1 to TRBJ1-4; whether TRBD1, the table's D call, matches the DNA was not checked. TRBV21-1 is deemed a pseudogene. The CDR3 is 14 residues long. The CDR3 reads CASSRRGRNEKLFF. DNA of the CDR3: TGTGCCAGCAGCCGGAGGGGGCGAAATGAAAAACTGTTTTTT.

In DNA form, the CDR3 reads TGTGCCAGCACCCAGTCCCGGGACAGGGTGGGTGGTTACAATGAGCAGTACTTC. Translating gives CASTQSRDRVGGYNEQYF. The chain uses TRBV14 and TRBJ2-1, with 9 nucleotides matching TRBD1. The DNA end is more similar to TRBJ2-7, so the J call may be wrong. The germline gives CDR1 SGHDN, CDR2 FVKESK. The CDR3 sequence is 18 residues long.

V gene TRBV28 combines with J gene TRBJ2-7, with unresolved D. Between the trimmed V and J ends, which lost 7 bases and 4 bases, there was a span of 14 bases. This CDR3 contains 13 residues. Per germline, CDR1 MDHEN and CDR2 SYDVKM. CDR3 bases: TGTGCCAGCACGTCTCTGCCTGCATACGAGCAGTACTTC. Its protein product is CASTSLPAYEQYF. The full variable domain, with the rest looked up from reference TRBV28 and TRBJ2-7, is DVKVTQSSRYLVKRTGEKVFLECVQDMDHENMFWYRQDPGLGLRLIYFSYDVKMKEKGDIPEGYSVSREKKERFSLILESASTNQTSMYLCASTSLPAYEQYFGPGTRLTVT.

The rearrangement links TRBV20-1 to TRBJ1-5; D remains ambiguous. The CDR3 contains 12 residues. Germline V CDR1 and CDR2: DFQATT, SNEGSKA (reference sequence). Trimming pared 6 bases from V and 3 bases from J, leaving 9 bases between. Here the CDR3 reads CSAGRANQPQHF. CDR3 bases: TGCAGTGCGGGAAGGGCCAATCAGCCCCAGCATTTT.

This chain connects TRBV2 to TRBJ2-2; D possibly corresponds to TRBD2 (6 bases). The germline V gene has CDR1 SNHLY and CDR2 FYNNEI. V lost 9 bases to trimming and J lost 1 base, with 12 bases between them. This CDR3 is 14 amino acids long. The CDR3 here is CASRGLQNTGELFF. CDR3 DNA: TGTGCCAGTAGAGGACTACAGAACACCGGGGAGCTGTTTTTT. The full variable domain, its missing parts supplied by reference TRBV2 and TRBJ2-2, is EPEVTQTPSHQVTQMGQEVILRCVPISNHLYFYWYRQILGQKVEFLVSFYNNEISEKSEIFDDQFSVERPDGSNFTLKIRSTKLEDSAMYFCASRGLQNTGELFFGEGSRLTVL.

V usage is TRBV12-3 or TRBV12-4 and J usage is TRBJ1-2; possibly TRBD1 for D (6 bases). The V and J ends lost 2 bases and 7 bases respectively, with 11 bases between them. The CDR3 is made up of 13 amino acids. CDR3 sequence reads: CASSLRGASGYTF. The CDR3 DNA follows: TGTGCCAGCAGTTTACGGGGGGCGAGTGGCTACACCTTC.

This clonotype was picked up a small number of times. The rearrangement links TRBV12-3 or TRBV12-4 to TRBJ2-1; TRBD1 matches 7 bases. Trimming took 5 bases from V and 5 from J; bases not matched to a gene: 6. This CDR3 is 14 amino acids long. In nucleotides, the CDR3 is TGTGCCAGCAGTCCCCAGGGGACAGACAATGAGCAGTTCTTC. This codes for CASSPQGTDNEQFF.

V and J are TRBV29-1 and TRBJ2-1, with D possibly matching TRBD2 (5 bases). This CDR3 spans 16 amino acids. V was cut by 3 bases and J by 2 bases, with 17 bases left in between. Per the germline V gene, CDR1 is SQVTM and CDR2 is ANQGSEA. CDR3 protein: CSVDYSGFLTYNEQFF. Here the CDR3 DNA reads TGCAGCGTTGATTATTCGGGATTTTTGACCTACAATGAGCAGTTCTTC.

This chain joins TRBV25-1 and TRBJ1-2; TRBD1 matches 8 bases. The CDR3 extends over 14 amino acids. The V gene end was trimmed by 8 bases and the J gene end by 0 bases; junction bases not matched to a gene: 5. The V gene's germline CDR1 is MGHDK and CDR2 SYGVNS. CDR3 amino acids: CASEDRGTNYGYTF. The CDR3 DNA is TGTGCCAGCGAAGACAGGGGCACTAACTATGGCTACACCTTC.

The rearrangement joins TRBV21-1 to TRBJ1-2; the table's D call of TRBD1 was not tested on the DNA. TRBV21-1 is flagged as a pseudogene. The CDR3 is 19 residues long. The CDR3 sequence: CASSTWGRQGTGINYGYTF. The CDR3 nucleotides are TGTGCCAGCAGCACCTGGGGAAGACAGGGAACCGGCATTAACTATGGCTACACCTTC.

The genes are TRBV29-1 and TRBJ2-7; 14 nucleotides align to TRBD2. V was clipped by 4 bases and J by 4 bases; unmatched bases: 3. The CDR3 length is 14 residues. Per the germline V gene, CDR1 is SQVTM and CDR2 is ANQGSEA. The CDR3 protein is CSVGGLAGDYEQYF. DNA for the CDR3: TGCAGCGTTGGGGGACTAGCGGGAGATTACGAGCAGTACTTC.

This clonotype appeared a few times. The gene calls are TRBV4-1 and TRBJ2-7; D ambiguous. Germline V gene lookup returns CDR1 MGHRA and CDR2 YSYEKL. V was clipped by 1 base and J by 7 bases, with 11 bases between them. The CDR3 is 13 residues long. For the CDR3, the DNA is TGCGCCAGCAGCCAAGTAGGGTTGAATGAGCAGTACTTC. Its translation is CASSQVGLNEQYF.

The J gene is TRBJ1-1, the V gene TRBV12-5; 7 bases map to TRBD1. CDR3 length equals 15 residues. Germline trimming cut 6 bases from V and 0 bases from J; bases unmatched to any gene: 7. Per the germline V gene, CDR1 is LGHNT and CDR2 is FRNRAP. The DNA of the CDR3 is TGTGCTAGTGGACTATTCACAGGGGTGAACACTGAAGCTTTCTTT. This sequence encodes CASGLFTGVNTEAFF.

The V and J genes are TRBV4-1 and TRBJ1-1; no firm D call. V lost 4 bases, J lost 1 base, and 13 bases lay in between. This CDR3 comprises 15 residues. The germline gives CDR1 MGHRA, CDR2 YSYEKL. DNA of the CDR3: TGCGCCAGCAGCCTTACAGTGCTGAGGAACACTGAAGCTTTCTTT. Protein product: CASSLTVLRNTEAFF.

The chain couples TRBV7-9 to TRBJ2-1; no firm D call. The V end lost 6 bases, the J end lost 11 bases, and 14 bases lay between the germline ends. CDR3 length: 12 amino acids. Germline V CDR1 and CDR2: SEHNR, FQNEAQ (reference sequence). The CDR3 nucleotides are TGTGCCAGCAGTTCCCTAGTGGATAAGCAGTTCTTC. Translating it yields CASSSLVDKQFF. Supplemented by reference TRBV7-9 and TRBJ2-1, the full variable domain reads DTGVSQNPRHKITKRGQNVTFRCDPISEHNRLYWYRQTLGQGPEFLTYFQNEAQLEKSRLLSDRFSAERPKGSFSTLEIQRTEQGDSAMYLCASSSLVDKQFFGPGTRLTVL.

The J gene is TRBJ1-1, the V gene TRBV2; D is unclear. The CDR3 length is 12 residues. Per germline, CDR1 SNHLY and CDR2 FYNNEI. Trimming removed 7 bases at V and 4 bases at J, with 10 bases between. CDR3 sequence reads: CASKIASTEAFF. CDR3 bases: TGTGCCAGCAAGATAGCGAGCACTGAAGCTTTCTTT. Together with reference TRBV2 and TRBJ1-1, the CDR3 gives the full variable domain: EPEVTQTPSHQVTQMGQEVILRCVPISNHLYFYWYRQILGQKVEFLVSFYNNEISEKSEIFDDQFSVERPDGSNFTLKIRSTKLEDSAMYFCASKIASTEAFFGQGTRLTVV.